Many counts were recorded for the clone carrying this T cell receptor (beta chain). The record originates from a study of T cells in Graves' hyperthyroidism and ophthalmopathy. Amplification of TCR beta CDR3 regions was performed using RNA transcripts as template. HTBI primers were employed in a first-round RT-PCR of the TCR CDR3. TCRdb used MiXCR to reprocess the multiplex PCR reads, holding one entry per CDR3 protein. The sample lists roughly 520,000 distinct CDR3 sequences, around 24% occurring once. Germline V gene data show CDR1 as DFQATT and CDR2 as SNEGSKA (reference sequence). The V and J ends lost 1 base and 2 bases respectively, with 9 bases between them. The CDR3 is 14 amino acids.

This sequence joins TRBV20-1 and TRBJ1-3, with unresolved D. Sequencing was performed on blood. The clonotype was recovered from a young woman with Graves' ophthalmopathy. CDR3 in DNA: TGCAGTGCTAGAGTTGCGAGAGCTGGAAACACCATATATTTT. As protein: CSARVARAGNTIYF.